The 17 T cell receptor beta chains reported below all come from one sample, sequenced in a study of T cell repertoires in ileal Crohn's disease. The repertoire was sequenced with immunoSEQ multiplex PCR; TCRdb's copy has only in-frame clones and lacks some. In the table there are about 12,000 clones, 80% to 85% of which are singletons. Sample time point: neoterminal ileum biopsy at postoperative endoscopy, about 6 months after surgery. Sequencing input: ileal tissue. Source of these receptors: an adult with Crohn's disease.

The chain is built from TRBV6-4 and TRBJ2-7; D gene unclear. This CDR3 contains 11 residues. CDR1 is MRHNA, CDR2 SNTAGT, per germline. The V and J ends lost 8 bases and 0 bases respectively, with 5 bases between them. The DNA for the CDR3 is TGTGCCAGCCCTTCCTCCTACGAGCAGTACTTC. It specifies CASPSSYEQYF.

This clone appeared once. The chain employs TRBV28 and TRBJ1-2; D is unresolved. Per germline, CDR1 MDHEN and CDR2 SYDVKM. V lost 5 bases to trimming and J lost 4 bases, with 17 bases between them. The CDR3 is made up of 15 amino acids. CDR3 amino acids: CASSPPRRLFYGYTF. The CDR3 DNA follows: TGTGCCAGCAGTCCCCCTCGCCGTCTATTCTATGGCTACACCTTC.

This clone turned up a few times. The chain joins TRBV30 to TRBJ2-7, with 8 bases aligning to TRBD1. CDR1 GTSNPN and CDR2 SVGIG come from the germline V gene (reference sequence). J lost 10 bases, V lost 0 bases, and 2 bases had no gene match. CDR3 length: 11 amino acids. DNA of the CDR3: TGTGCCTGGAGTGTACAGGGGGGACAGTACTTC. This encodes CAWSVQGGQYF.

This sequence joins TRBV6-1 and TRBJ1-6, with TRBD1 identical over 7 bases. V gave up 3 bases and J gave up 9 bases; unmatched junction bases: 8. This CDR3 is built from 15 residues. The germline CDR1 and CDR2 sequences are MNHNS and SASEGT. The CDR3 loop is CASSDSDRASSPLHF. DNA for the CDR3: TGTGCCAGCAGTGATTCAGACAGGGCGTCTTCACCCCTCCACTTT.

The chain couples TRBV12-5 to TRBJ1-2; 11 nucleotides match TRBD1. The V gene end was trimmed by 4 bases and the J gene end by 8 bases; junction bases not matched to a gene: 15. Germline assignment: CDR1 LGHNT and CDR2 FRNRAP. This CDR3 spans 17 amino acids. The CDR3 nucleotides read TGTGCTAGTGGTTCCCCGGGACAGGGGGTCGCCTTCGGGGGCTACACCTTC. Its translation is CASGSPGQGVAFGGYTF. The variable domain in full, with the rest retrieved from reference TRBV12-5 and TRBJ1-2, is DARVTQTPRHKVTEMGQEVTMRCQPILGHNTVFWYRQTMMQGLELLAYFRNRAPLDDSGMPKDRFSAEMPDATLATLKIQPSEPRDSAVYFCASGSPGQGVAFGGYTFGSGTRLTVV.

This CDR3 is CASSPGTTNTGELFF. The CDR3 bases are TGTGCCAGCTCACCAGGGACAACGAACACCGGGGAGCTGTTTTTT. The chain couples TRBV18 to TRBJ2-2, with D possibly being TRBD1 (6 bases). The germline V gene has CDR1 KGHSH and CDR2 LQKENI. The CDR3 loop spans 15 amino acids. Trimming removed 2 bases at V and 0 bases at J, with 7 bases between. Drawing the rest from reference TRBV18 and TRBJ2-2, the complete variable domain is NAGVMQNPRHLVRRRGQEARLRCSPMKGHSHVYWYRQLPEEGLKFMVYLQKENIIDESGMPKERFSAEFPKEGPSILRIQQVVRGDSAAYFCASSPGTTNTGELFFGEGSRLTVL.

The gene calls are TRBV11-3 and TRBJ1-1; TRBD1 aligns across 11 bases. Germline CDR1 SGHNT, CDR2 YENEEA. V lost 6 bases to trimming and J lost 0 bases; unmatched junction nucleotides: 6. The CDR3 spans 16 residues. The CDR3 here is CASRPGQGAMNTEAFF. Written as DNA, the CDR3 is TGTGCCAGCAGACCCGGACAGGGGGCAATGAACACTGAAGCTTTCTTT.

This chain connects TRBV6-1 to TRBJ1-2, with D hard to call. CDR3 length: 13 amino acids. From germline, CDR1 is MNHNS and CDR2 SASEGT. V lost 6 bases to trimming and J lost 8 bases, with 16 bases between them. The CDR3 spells CASRVEVGYGYTF. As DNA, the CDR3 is TGTGCCAGCAGGGTAGAGGTCGGCTACGGCTACACCTTC.

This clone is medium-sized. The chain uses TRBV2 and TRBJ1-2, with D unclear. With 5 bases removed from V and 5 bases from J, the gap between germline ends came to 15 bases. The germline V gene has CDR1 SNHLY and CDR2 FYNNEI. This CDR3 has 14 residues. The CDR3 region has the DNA TGTGCCAGCAGTCCCCGTGAGGGTTCATATGGCTACACCTTC. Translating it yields CASSPREGSYGYTF.

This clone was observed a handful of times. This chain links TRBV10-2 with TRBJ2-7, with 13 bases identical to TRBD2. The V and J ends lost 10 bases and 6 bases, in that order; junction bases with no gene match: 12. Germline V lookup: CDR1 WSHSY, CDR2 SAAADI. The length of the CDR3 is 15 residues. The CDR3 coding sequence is TGCGCCACCCAGAAACTAGCGGGAGGGGGTCTCGAGCAGTACTTC. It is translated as CATQKLAGGGLEQYF.

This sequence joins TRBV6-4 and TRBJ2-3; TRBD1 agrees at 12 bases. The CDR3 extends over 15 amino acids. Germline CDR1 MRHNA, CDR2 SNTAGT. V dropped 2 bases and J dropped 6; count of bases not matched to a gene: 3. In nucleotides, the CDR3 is TGTGCCAGCAGTGACGGGACAGGGGGCGCGGATACGCAGTATTTT. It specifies CASSDGTGGADTQYF.

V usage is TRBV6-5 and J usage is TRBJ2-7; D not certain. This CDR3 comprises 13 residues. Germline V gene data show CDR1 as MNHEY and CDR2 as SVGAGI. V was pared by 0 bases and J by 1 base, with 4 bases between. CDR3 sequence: CASSYSPSYEQYF. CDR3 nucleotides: TGTGCCAGCAGTTACTCCCCTTCCTACGAGCAGTACTTC.

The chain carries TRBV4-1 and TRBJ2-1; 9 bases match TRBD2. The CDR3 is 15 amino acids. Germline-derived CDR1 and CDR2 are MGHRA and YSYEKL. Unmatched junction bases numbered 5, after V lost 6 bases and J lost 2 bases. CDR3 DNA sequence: TGCGCCAGCAGGCCTTTAGCGGGGGCCTACAATGAGCAGTTCTTC. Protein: CASRPLAGAYNEQFF.

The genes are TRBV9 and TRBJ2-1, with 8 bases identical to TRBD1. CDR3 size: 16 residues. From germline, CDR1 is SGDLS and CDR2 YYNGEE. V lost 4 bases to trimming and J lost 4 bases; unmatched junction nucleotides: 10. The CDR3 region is CASSRQGQAIYNEQFF. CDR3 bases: TGTGCCAGCAGCAGACAGGGACAGGCGATTTACAATGAGCAGTTCTTC. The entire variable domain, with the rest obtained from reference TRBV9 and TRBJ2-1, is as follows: DSGVTQTPKHLITATGQRVTLRCSPRSGDLSVYWYQQSLDQGLQFLIQYYNGEERAKGNILERFSAQQFPDLHSELNLSSLELGDSALYFCASSRQGQAIYNEQFFGPGTRLTVL.

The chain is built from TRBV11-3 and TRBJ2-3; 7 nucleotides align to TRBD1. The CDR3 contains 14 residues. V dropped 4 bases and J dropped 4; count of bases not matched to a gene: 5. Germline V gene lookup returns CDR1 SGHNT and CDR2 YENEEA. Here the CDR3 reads CASSSGTAADTQYF. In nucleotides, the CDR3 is TGTGCCAGCAGCTCCGGGACAGCGGCAGATACGCAGTATTTT.

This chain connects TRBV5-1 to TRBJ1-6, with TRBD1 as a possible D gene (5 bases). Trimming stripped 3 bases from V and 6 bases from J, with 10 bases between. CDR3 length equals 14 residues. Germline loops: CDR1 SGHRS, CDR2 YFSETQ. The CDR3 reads CASSWQGSNSPLHF. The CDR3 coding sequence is TGCGCCAGCAGCTGGCAGGGTAGTAATTCACCCCTCCACTTT. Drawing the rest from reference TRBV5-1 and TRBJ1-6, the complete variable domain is KAGVTQTPRYLIKTRGQQVTLSCSPISGHRSVSWYQQTPGQGLQFLFEYFSETQRNKGNFPGRFSGRQFSNSRSEMNVSTLELGDSALYLCASSWQGSNSPLHFGNGTRLTVT.

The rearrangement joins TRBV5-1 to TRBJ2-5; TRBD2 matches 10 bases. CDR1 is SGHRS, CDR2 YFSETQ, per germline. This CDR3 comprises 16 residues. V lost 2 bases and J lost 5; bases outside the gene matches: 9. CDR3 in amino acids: CASSFRTSGVSETQYF. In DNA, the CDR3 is TGCGCCAGCAGCTTCCGAACTAGCGGGGTCAGTGAGACCCAGTACTTC.